The subject of this entry is one TCR beta chain. The antigen it recognizes is unknown. No qualities accompany the bases; no much larger clone lies one base away. Genomic DNA was extracted using the QIAamp DNA Blood Mini Kit and was submitted for immunoSEQ repertoire analysis. A standard quantity of genomic DNA template was used for amplification of CDR3 regions by multiplex PCR. PCR products were sequenced on an Illumina platform. On the study's bioinformatics: Alignment of sequences to a reference was performed, and V, D and J gene definitions were taken from IMGT. A nearest-neighbor clustering algorithm merged closely related sequences to remove PCR and sequencing errors. V, D and J usage in productive unique and total sequences was analyzed using ImmunoSEQ Analyzer tools and R version 3.6.1. Here the immuneACCESS table is served through TCRdb, limited to in-frame sequences with V and J called. Missing clones are a known gap in these copies; in checked studies unresolved V genes cover under half, and the rest lacks a known reason. V and J calls and clone size come straight from that table; D and trimming were deduced from the DNA. The sample profile shows 1,200 to 1,500 clones; roughly 96% of them were found once. The leading ten clones occupy around 1.2% of the sample.

V gives up 3 bases and J gives up 8 bases, and the segment between their germline ends measures 11 bases. From the germline V gene (reference sequence), CDR1 is SSHAT and CDR2 is FNYEAQ. CDR3 length: 13 amino acids, cysteine to phenylalanine. Of the read, only the CDR3 DNA is kept; its 39 bases are in frame from base 1. This sample was included in a study of immunodeficiency (dated by TCRdb to between 2018 and 2021). For the study in its entirety: Repertoire analysis was performed to search for VDJ recombination defects and oligoclonality.

Before TCR sequencing, CD3+CD4+ T cells were sorted out of fresh PBMCs. Overall study results and their limits: Severe oligoclonality, as judged by top-100 and total clonotype frequencies, was observed in patient CD8+ T cells but not in patient CD4+ T cells. V-J pairing and productive entropy of CD4+ T cells appeared to be similar between patients and controls. In entropy comparisons, n=3 (open circles) was shown for patients versus healthy controls, and a thymic development effect was only suggested as possible.

The rearrangement combines TRBV7-7 with TRBJ2-1; the D gene is tentatively TRBD1 or TRBD2, each matching 6 bases. Material: CD4+ T cells from blood. The clonotype was recovered from a girl aged 2 to 10. The CDR3 in this case is CASSFDGGDEQFF. The nucleotides are TGTGCCAGCAGCTTTGACGGGGGCGATGAGCAGTTCTTC. The full variable domain, completed from the reference TRBV7-7 and TRBJ2-1 proteins outside the CDR3, reads GAGVSQSPRYKVTKRGQDVTLRCDPISSHATLYWYQQALGQGPEFLTYFNYEAQPDKSGLPSDRFSAERPEGSISTLTIQRTEQRDSAMYRCASSFDGGDEQFFGPGTRLTVL.